What follows are 27 T cell receptor beta chains derived from one specimen sequenced in a study of cytomegalovirus exposure and HLA in healthy donors. PCR employed 60 Vbeta and 13 Jbeta primers. Generated by immunoSEQ multiplex PCR, the TCRdb table keeps only in-frame clones and is missing some. The data show some 140,000 clones, roughly three quarters seen once. Sequencing was carried out using PBMCs. The receptors derive from a man aged 25-40 years in good health and CMV-seropositive.

The gene calls are TRBV2 and TRBJ1-2, with a tentative D call TRBD1 (5 bases). V lost 6 bases, J lost 6 bases, and 17 bases lay in between. CDR1 and CDR2 from the germline V gene are SNHLY and FYNNEI. The CDR3 length is 14 residues. The CDR3 DNA follows: TGTGCCAGCAGCCCTTCTGGGGCAGTTAATGGCTACACCTTC. The encoded protein is CASSPSGAVNGYTF.

V is TRBV27 and J is TRBJ1-1; TRBD1 agrees at 7 bases. The germline V gene encodes CDR1 MNHEY and CDR2 SMNVEV (reference sequence). The V and J ends lost 2 bases and 5 bases, in that order; junction bases with no gene match: 11. The CDR3 sequence is 16 residues long. CDR3 sequence: CASSLRVAGGLTEAFF. CDR3 coding DNA: TGTGCCAGCAGTTTAAGGGTTGCAGGGGGTCTTACTGAAGCTTTCTTT.

CDR3 region: CASSQSNSPYGYTF. The CDR3 DNA reads as TGCGCCAGCAGTCAATCGAACTCCCCCTATGGCTACACCTTC. The chain has TRBV23-1 and TRBJ1-2; D gene uncertain. TRBV23-1 is an ORF, and what it does is uncertain. The V gene lost 0 bases and the J gene lost 4 bases, with 9 bases spanning the gap. The CDR3 runs to 14 residues.

This chain connects TRBV28 to TRBJ1-5; D is unclear. Per germline, CDR1 MDHEN and CDR2 SYDVKM. Trimming removed 11 bases from V and 7 bases from J, with 15 bases in between. The CDR3 contains 12 residues. CDR3 loop: CAAAVDGQPQHF. The CDR3 nucleotides are TGTGCCGCCGCGGTGGATGGGCAGCCCCAGCATTTT.

The CDR3 DNA is TGTGCCAGCAGTCAGCAGGGGGTGCAGAACACTGAAGCTTTCTTT. This translates into CASSQQGVQNTEAFF. The gene calls are TRBV27 and TRBJ1-1; TRBD1 matches 7 bases. The CDR3 runs to 15 residues. The germline gives CDR1 MNHEY, CDR2 SMNVEV (reference sequence). The ends lost 5 bases at V and 1 base at J; junction bases unmatched: 7.

The chain recombines TRBV9 with TRBJ2-5; tentative D call: TRBD2 (5 bases). The germline V and J ends were trimmed by 1 base and 2 bases, with 15 bases remaining between them. Per germline, CDR1 SGDLS and CDR2 YYNGEE. The CDR3 is 16 amino acids. The CDR3 DNA reads as TGTGCCAGCAGCGTACGCGGCGTGAGGGAGCAAGAGACCCAGTACTTC. Translated: CASSVRGVREQETQYF.

The CDR3 protein is CASFSPNEKLFF. The CDR3 bases are TGTGCCTCGTTTTCCCCCAATGAAAAACTGTTTTTT. V and J are TRBV30 and TRBJ1-4; D gene uncertain. The CDR3 sequence is 12 residues long. Trimming removed 7 bases at V and 5 bases at J, with 11 bases between. Germline CDR1 GTSNPN, CDR2 SVGIG (reference sequence).

The chain recombines TRBV4-1 with TRBJ1-2; D may be TRBD1 (6 bases). CDR1 and CDR2 from the germline V gene are MGHRA and YSYEKL. Trimming stripped 0 bases from V and 7 bases from J, with 15 bases between. The CDR3 is made up of 15 amino acids. In DNA form, the CDR3 reads TGCGCCAGCAGCCAAGATTCACAGGGTGATCTTGGCTACACCTTC. This translates into CASSQDSQGDLGYTF.

The rearrangement links TRBV30 to TRBJ1-2; the match to TRBD1 covers 10 bases. CDR1 is GTSNPN, CDR2 SVGIG, per germline (reference sequence). The CDR3 totals 14 residues. V trimming: 1 base; J trimming: 4 bases; junction bases outside the gene matches: 3. CDR3 sequence reads: CAWSEGQGGYGYTF. CDR3 DNA sequence: TGTGCCTGGAGTGAAGGACAGGGGGGCTATGGCTACACCTTC.

This rearrangement joins TRBV19 to TRBJ1-3; 9 bases align to TRBD1. Germline-derived CDR1 and CDR2 are LNHDA and SQIVND (reference sequence). This CDR3 has 14 amino acids. V lost 5 bases to trimming and J lost 4 bases; unmatched junction nucleotides: 3. The CDR3 region has the DNA TGTGCCAGTAGTGCACAGGGGGCGGGAAACACCATATATTTT. This gives the protein CASSAQGAGNTIYF. The entire variable domain, with the rest obtained from reference TRBV19 and TRBJ1-3, is as follows: DGGITQSPKYLFRKEGQNVTLSCEQNLNHDAMYWYRQDPGQGLRLIYYSQIVNDFQKGDIAEGYSVSREKKESFPLTVTSAQKNPTAFYLCASSAQGAGNTIYFGEGSWLTVV.

The chain recombines TRBV10-3 with TRBJ1-2; the D is unclear. The CDR3 loop spans 17 amino acids. The V gene's germline CDR1 is ENHRY and CDR2 SYGVKD. V gave up 6 bases and J gave up 5 bases, with 25 bases separating them. In DNA, the CDR3 is TGTGCCATCAGATATGAAGAAGGCCTACAAAGCGATTATGGCTACACCTTC. Protein: CAIRYEEGLQSDYGYTF.

V and J are TRBV28 and TRBJ1-2; the D gene is possibly TRBD1 (6 bases). This CDR3 is built from 17 residues. Germline CDR1 MDHEN, CDR2 SYDVKM. Deletions cut 7 bases from V and 0 bases from J, with 21 bases between. DNA of the CDR3: TGTGCCAGCACGGGGGGGCAGGGGAGGGGACCTAACTATGGCTACACCTTC. This translates into CASTGGQGRGPNYGYTF.

The rearrangement joins TRBV5-1 to TRBJ2-7; the match to TRBD2 covers 12 bases. Germline V gene data show CDR1 as SGHRS and CDR2 as YFSETQ. Trimming took 4 bases from V and 0 from J; bases not matched to a gene: 2. The CDR3 spans 15 residues. Written as DNA, the CDR3 is TGCGCCAGCAGCCCGACTAGCGGGAGCTCCTACGAGCAGTACTTC. It specifies CASSPTSGSSYEQYF. Full variable domain (outside the CDR3, taken from reference TRBV5-1 and TRBJ2-7): KAGVTQTPRYLIKTRGQQVTLSCSPISGHRSVSWYQQTPGQGLQFLFEYFSETQRNKGNFPGRFSGRQFSNSRSEMNVSTLELGDSALYLCASSPTSGSSYEQYFGPGTRLTVT.

V usage is TRBV7-8 and J usage is TRBJ1-5; D gene unclear. The V end lost 10 bases, the J end lost 3 bases, and 13 bases lay between the germline ends. Germline CDR1 SGHVS, CDR2 FQNEAQ. The CDR3 sequence is 13 residues long. The CDR3 DNA reads TGTGCCACTGAGGACGGGAACAATCAGCCCCAGCATTTT. Protein sequence: CATEDGNNQPQHF.

This chain links TRBV29-1 with TRBJ1-1; 8 nucleotides agree with TRBD1. The ends lost 2 bases at V and 4 bases at J; junction bases unmatched: 3. The CDR3 spans 13 residues. Germline V lookup: CDR1 SQVTM, CDR2 ANQGSEA. The CDR3 sequence is CSVERTGSTEAFF. As DNA, the CDR3 is TGCAGCGTTGAAAGGACAGGGTCCACTGAAGCTTTCTTT.

The chain uses TRBV6-5 and TRBJ2-7, with TRBD2 matching 8 bases. V lost 6 bases and J lost 2; bases outside the gene matches: 6. The germline V gene encodes CDR1 MNHEY and CDR2 SVGAGI. The CDR3 covers 14 residues. CDR3 sequence (DNA): TGTGCCAGCAGAAAAACTAGCGGCCCCTACGAGCAGTACTTC. It yields the protein CASRKTSGPYEQYF.

The chain joins TRBV28 to TRBJ2-7; D gene ambiguous. The CDR3 has 15 amino acids. The V gene lost 6 bases and the J gene lost 1 base, with 16 bases spanning the gap. The germline CDR1 and CDR2 sequences are MDHEN and SYDVKM. The DNA for the CDR3 is TGTGCCAGCAGACTTACTTATGATGAGTCCTACGAGCAGTACTTC. This encodes CASRLTYDESYEQYF. The complete variable domain, with remaining parts taken from reference TRBV28 and TRBJ2-7, reads DVKVTQSSRYLVKRTGEKVFLECVQDMDHENMFWYRQDPGLGLRLIYFSYDVKMKEKGDIPEGYSVSREKKERFSLILESASTNQTSMYLCASRLTYDESYEQYFGPGTRLTVT.

The chain carries TRBV7-2 and TRBJ2-1, with a weak D call TRBD2 (5 bases). The CDR3 consists of 17 residues. V gave up 6 bases and J gave up 0 bases, with 18 bases separating them. Germline CDR1 reads SGHTA; CDR2 reads FQGNSA. The CDR3 is CASRPRSDLSSYNEQFF. The CDR3 nucleotides read TGTGCCAGCAGACCCCGCTCGGACTTAAGCTCCTACAATGAGCAGTTCTTC.

V gene TRBV6-5 combines with J gene TRBJ1-3; the D is unclear. CDR3 size: 15 residues. V lost 4 bases and J 2 bases, leaving 12 bases between the germline ends. Germline V lookup: CDR1 MNHEY, CDR2 SVGAGI. This chain's CDR3 is CASSSTYSAGNTIYF. CDR3 in DNA: TGTGCCAGCAGTTCTACCTACAGTGCTGGAAACACCATATATTTT.

This clone was counted a single time. V and J are TRBV27 and TRBJ1-2; 7 nucleotides align to TRBD1. The ends lost 8 bases at V and 0 bases at J; junction bases unmatched: 12. The CDR3 has 16 amino acids. The V gene's germline CDR1 is MNHEY and CDR2 SMNVEV (reference sequence). CDR3 residues: CASRPVGGVSNYGYTF. The CDR3 DNA is TGTGCCAGCCGGCCGGTAGGGGGCGTCTCTAACTATGGCTACACCTTC.

In its sample, this clone was seen a few times. The chain employs TRBV6-6 and TRBJ1-2; D is unclear. The CDR3 length is 15 residues. V was trimmed by 5 bases and J by 3 bases, leaving 16 bases between them. Germline-derived CDR1 and CDR2 are MNHNY and SVGAGI (reference sequence). The CDR3 spells CASSLPVIRYYGYTF. The CDR3 nucleotides read TGTGCCAGCAGTCTCCCCGTGATTCGGTACTATGGCTACACCTTC.

This clone came up once. The chain joins TRBV30 to TRBJ1-1, with D maybe TRBD1 (6 bases). Germline V gene data show CDR1 as GTSNPN and CDR2 as SVGIG (reference sequence). Trimming shortened V by 3 bases and J by 3 bases, and 20 bases separated the two germline ends. The CDR3 runs to 16 residues. The CDR3 sequence: CAWRTFPGERYTEAFF. CDR3 nucleotides: TGTGCCTGGAGAACTTTCCCAGGGGAGCGGTACACTGAAGCTTTCTTT.

CDR3: CASGVSSGAGELFF. Here the CDR3 DNA reads TGTGCCAGCGGGGTTTCATCGGGGGCCGGGGAGCTGTTTTTT. This rearrangement joins TRBV2 to TRBJ2-2; weak D call: TRBD2 (6 bases). This CDR3 comprises 14 residues. V gave up 8 bases and J gave up 6 bases, with 16 bases separating them. Germline CDR1 SNHLY, CDR2 FYNNEI.

This chain connects TRBV28 to TRBJ2-5, with D possibly matching TRBD1 (5 bases). Trimming cost V 1 base and J 2 bases, with 11 bases left between them. CDR1 and CDR2 from the germline V gene are MDHEN and SYDVKM. The CDR3 spans 15 residues. This chain's CDR3 is CASSLLETAQETQYF. CDR3 DNA: TGTGCCAGCAGTTTATTAGAGACAGCGCAAGAGACCCAGTACTTC. Based on the CDR3 plus reference TRBV28 and TRBJ2-5, the full variable domain is DVKVTQSSRYLVKRTGEKVFLECVQDMDHENMFWYRQDPGLGLRLIYFSYDVKMKEKGDIPEGYSVSREKKERFSLILESASTNQTSMYLCASSLLETAQETQYFGPGTRLLVL.

The J gene is TRBJ1-6, the V gene TRBV28; TRBD1 matches at 7 bases. Germline V gene sequence: CDR1 MDHEN, CDR2 SYDVKM. Trimming took 2 bases from V and 10 from J; bases not matched to a gene: 5. This CDR3 comprises 14 residues. CDR3 residues: CASSLTGVGSPLHF. The CDR3 DNA reads as TGTGCCAGCAGTTTAACAGGGGTAGGGTCACCCCTCCACTTT.

Points on this clone: One end of the junction is discordant with germline, which a read error may explain. The chain carries TRBV7-7 and TRBJ2-7; the match to TRBD2 covers 11 bases. This CDR3 spans 13 amino acids. Germline CDR1 is SSHAT and CDR2 is FNYEAQ (reference sequence). CDR3 sequence reads: CASSLAGGPEQYF. CDR3 nucleotide sequence: TGTGCTAGCAGCTTAGCGGGGGGGCCCGAGCAGTACTTC.

The chain's CDR3 is CASSPGGSLANYGYTF. CDR3 nucleotides: TGTGCCAGCTCTCCAGGAGGGTCTTTAGCTAACTATGGCTACACCTTC. V is TRBV6-4 and J is TRBJ1-2; no firm D call. V was trimmed by 8 bases and J by 0 bases, leaving 19 bases between them. The CDR3 totals 16 residues. In germline, CDR1 is MRHNA, CDR2 SNTAGT.